A single sample gave rise to the 28 T cell receptor beta chains below, sequenced in a study of blood T cell repertoires in COVID-19. Sequencing was performed with immunoSEQ multiplex PCR; in TCRdb, only in-frame clones are kept and a portion is missing. Of approximately 150,000 clones listed, roughly 87% are singletons. The sequenced sample consisted of peripheral blood. These receptors were obtained from a woman aged 50 to 60 with acute or convalescent COVID-19.

The chain is built from TRBV4-1 and TRBJ2-7; 7 bases fit TRBD2. The CDR3 has 13 residues. CDR1 MGHRA and CDR2 YSYEKL come from the germline V gene. J was trimmed by 3 bases and V by 8 bases; bases with no gene match: 7. CDR3 coding DNA: TGCGCCAGCCGAGCGGGACTTCGCTACGAGCAGTACTTC. It yields the protein CASRAGLRYEQYF.

The chain recombines TRBV12-3 or TRBV12-4 with TRBJ1-5, with D perhaps TRBD1 (5 bases). V was shortened by 7 bases and J by 7 bases, with 14 bases between the two germline ends. The CDR3 sequence is 13 residues long. CDR3: CASTSGAGQPQHF. The CDR3 nucleotides are TGTGCCAGCACCTCTGGGGCTGGGCAGCCCCAGCATTTT.

This clone showed up just a few times. J is TRBJ2-2 and V is TRBV5-6; 7 nucleotides agree with TRBD2. The germline CDR1 and CDR2 sequences are SGHDT and YYEEEE. V was clipped by 0 bases and J by 2 bases; unmatched bases: 13. The CDR3 length is 19 residues. The CDR3 sequence is CASSLAALPSGYNTGELFF. The DNA of the CDR3 is TGTGCCAGCAGCTTGGCCGCCCTGCCTAGCGGATATAACACCGGGGAGCTGTTTTTT.

This clone has only one observation. J is TRBJ2-3 and V is TRBV7-9; TRBD2 matches 8 bases. Germline V CDR1 and CDR2: SEHNR, FQNEAQ (reference sequence). V lost 1 base, J lost 2 bases, and 5 bases stayed unmatched. This CDR3 region has 16 residues. CDR3 sequence (DNA): TGTGCCAGCAGCTTAGGGGTCGGGAGGGCCACAGATACGCAGTATTTT. It is translated as CASSLGVGRATDTQYF.

The rearrangement links TRBV30 to TRBJ1-2, with TRBD1 matching 7 bases. In germline, CDR1 is GTSNPN, CDR2 SVGIG (reference sequence). This CDR3 contains 14 residues. V was pared by 7 bases and J by 4 bases, with 12 bases of the junction left unmatched. CDR3 DNA: TGTGCCTCTGGGGGCCAGGGGGGCCCCTATGGCTACACCTTC. This sequence encodes CASGGQGGPYGYTF.

The chain carries TRBV15 and TRBJ1-3, with D uncertain. This CDR3 spans 13 amino acids. Between the trimmed V and J ends, which lost 8 bases and 4 bases, there was a span of 12 bases. Germline CDR1 LNHNV, CDR2 YYDKDF (reference sequence). In DNA form, the CDR3 reads TGTGCCACCTCCCTCTCCGGGGGAAACACCATATATTTT. It yields the protein CATSLSGGNTIYF.

The rearrangement joins TRBV6-2 or TRBV6-3 to TRBJ1-5; 11 bases map to TRBD1. Trimming at V came to 3 bases and at J to 1 base, leaving 5 bases not matched to a gene. This CDR3 contains 17 residues. CDR1 MNHEY and CDR2 SVGEGT come from the germline V gene. The CDR3 loop is CASSYRTGGASNQPQHF. CDR3 in DNA: TGTGCCAGCAGTTATCGGACAGGGGGCGCGAGCAATCAGCCCCAGCATTTT.

The V gene is TRBV14, the J gene TRBJ1-2; D is uncertain. The CDR3 extends over 13 amino acids. The ends were cut back, 4 bases at V and 4 bases at J, with 10 bases in the middle. From germline, CDR1 is SGHDN and CDR2 FVKESK. This chain's CDR3 is CASSPYTVYGYTF. CDR3 DNA sequence: TGTGCCAGCAGCCCGTATACTGTCTATGGCTACACCTTC.

The chain links TRBV5-6 to TRBJ2-7, with TRBD1 matching 7 bases. With 4 bases clipped from V and 3 bases from J, the junction kept 7 bases outside the gene matches. Germline V CDR1 and CDR2: SGHDT, YYEEEE. The CDR3 contains 14 residues. CDR3 loop: CASSHRDSGYEQYF. DNA of the CDR3: TGTGCCAGCAGCCACCGGGACAGCGGCTACGAGCAGTACTTC.

The V gene is TRBV9, the J gene TRBJ2-2; tentative D call: TRBD1 (5 bases). V lost 6 bases, J lost 6 bases, and 9 bases lay in between. This CDR3 has 12 amino acids. Germline values: CDR1 SGDLS, CDR2 YYNGEE. For the CDR3, the DNA is TGTGCCAGCAATAAAGGGGCCGGGGAGCTGTTTTTT. It encodes CASNKGAGELFF.

The chain is built from TRBV30 and TRBJ2-1, with D possibly matching TRBD2 (5 bases). The CDR3 runs to 13 residues. Deletions cut 4 bases from V and 0 bases from J, with 7 bases between. Germline lookup yields CDR1 GTSNPN and CDR2 SVGIG (reference sequence). CDR3 protein: CAWTGSSYNEQFF. CDR3 nucleotide sequence: TGTGCCTGGACGGGGAGCTCCTACAATGAGCAGTTCTTC.

The chain uses TRBV18 and TRBJ1-2, with 10 bases aligning to TRBD1. Germline lookup yields CDR1 KGHSH and CDR2 LQKENI. Germline trimming cut 6 bases from V and 2 bases from J; bases unmatched to any gene: 6. The CDR3 consists of 15 residues. The CDR3 is CASSTGTGENYGYTF. The CDR3 region has the DNA TGTGCCAGCTCGACCGGGACAGGGGAAAACTATGGCTACACCTTC. The complete variable domain, with remaining parts taken from reference TRBV18 and TRBJ1-2, reads NAGVMQNPRHLVRRRGQEARLRCSPMKGHSHVYWYRQLPEEGLKFMVYLQKENIIDESGMPKERFSAEFPKEGPSILRIQQVVRGDSAAYFCASSTGTGENYGYTFGSGTRLTVV.

This clone appeared a few times. The CDR3 DNA reads as TGCGCCAGCAGCCCCAGAACCGGGACAGGGCCTTCACCCCTCCACTTT. Translation: CASSPRTGTGPSPLHF. The chain uses TRBV23-1 and TRBJ1-6, with 9 bases that match TRBD1. TRBV23-1 counts as an open reading frame of uncertain function. Germline trimming cut 6 bases from V and 9 bases from J; bases unmatched to any gene: 12. CDR3 size: 16 residues.

The chain joins TRBV2 to TRBJ1-5, with D unresolved. The V end lost 7 bases, the J end lost 12 bases, and 22 bases lay between the germline ends. The CDR3 loop spans 14 amino acids. Germline values: CDR1 SNHLY, CDR2 FYNNEI. Here the CDR3 reads CASNPGGKGPNQHF. CDR3 DNA sequence: TGTGCCAGCAACCCCGGAGGAAAAGGGCCAAACCAGCATTTT.

The chain combines TRBV2 with TRBJ1-5; 7 positions match TRBD1. J was trimmed by 0 bases and V by 6 bases; bases with no gene match: 5. Per the germline V gene, CDR1 is SNHLY and CDR2 is FYNNEI. The CDR3 is 15 residues long. CDR3 sequence reads: CASSEQGDSNQPQHF. CDR3 DNA sequence: TGTGCCAGCAGCGAGCAGGGGGATAGCAATCAGCCCCAGCATTTT.

The chain joins TRBV3-1 (or the pseudogene TRBV3-2) to TRBJ1-1, with 7 bases fitting TRBD1. Germline loops: CDR1 LGHDT, CDR2 YNNKEL (reference sequence). After removal of 2 bases from V and 3 bases from J, the junction contained 3 bases not matched to a gene. CDR3 size: 14 residues. This chain's CDR3 is CASSQNRGHTEAFF. The DNA for the CDR3 is TGTGCCAGCAGCCAAAACAGGGGCCACACTGAAGCTTTCTTT.

The chain joins TRBV3-1 (or the pseudogene TRBV3-2) to TRBJ2-5; 13 bases agree with TRBD2. Germline CDR1 LGHDT, CDR2 YNNKEL (reference sequence). CDR3 length: 18 residues. V trimming: 3 bases; J trimming: 5 bases; junction bases outside the gene matches: 12. The CDR3 DNA reads TGTGCCAGCAGCCAGGGGGGACTAGCGGGGACAGCTTGGGAGACCCAGTACTTC. Its protein is CASSQGGLAGTAWETQYF.

This sequence joins TRBV11-3 and TRBJ2-1; possibly TRBD2 for D (6 bases). V dropped 3 bases and J dropped 3 bases, with 9 bases sitting between them. CDR3 length: 14 residues. Looked up from germline, CDR1 is SGHNT and CDR2 is YENEEA. CDR3 region: CASSLTGGYNEQFF. DNA for the CDR3: TGTGCCAGCAGCTTGACCGGGGGCTACAATGAGCAGTTCTTC.

The genes are TRBV3-1 (or the pseudogene TRBV3-2) and TRBJ1-6, with 9 bases lining up with TRBD1. The ends lost 4 bases at V and 10 bases at J; junction bases unmatched: 5. Germline V gene data show CDR1 as LGHDT and CDR2 as YNNKEL (reference sequence). This CDR3 comprises 14 residues. The CDR3 nucleotides are TGTGCCAGCAGCCCGGGACAGGGCAACTCACCCCTCCACTTT. Its translation is CASSPGQGNSPLHF.

This clone was counted only a few times. The rearrangement joins TRBV11-3 to TRBJ2-2, with D possibly TRBD2 on 6 matching bases. CDR1 and CDR2 (germline): SGHNT, YENEEA. The V end was cut by 5 bases, the J end by 7 bases, with 14 bases between. CDR3 length equals 14 residues. CDR3 sequence: CASSPSEGNGELFF. CDR3 DNA: TGTGCCAGCAGCCCATCGGAGGGGAACGGGGAGCTGTTTTTT.

V is TRBV7-9 and J is TRBJ2-4; TRBD2 matches at 7 bases. J was trimmed by 8 bases and V by 8 bases; bases with no gene match: 9. CDR1 and CDR2 (germline): SEHNR, FQNEAQ (reference sequence). This CDR3 comprises 13 residues. The CDR3 nucleotides are TGTGCCAGCGGCGGCACCCGGGGGGACATTCAGTACTTC. Its protein is CASGGTRGDIQYF.

V gene TRBV14 combines with J gene TRBJ2-3; D possibly corresponds to TRBD1 (6 bases). The CDR3 contains 13 residues. CDR1 and CDR2 (germline): SGHDN, FVKESK. Deletions cut 5 bases from V and 5 bases from J, with 11 bases between. This CDR3 reads CASSYYRVDTQYF. CDR3 DNA: TGTGCCAGCAGCTACTACAGGGTAGATACGCAGTATTTT.

The table lists this clone with a count of one. This chain uses TRBV6-5 with TRBJ1-2, with D possibly TRBD1 on 5 matching bases. This CDR3 contains 13 residues. Germline V gene lookup returns CDR1 MNHEY and CDR2 SVGAGI. V was shortened by 7 bases and J by 7 bases, with 16 bases between the two germline ends. CDR3 coding DNA: TGTGCCAGCACCCCAGGTCCGGGGGGTGGCTACACCTTC. Translated: CASTPGPGGGYTF.

The CDR3 DNA is TGTGCCAGTAGTACCGGGGACACCTCTGGAAACACCATATATTTT. Amino acids: CASSTGDTSGNTIYF. J is TRBJ1-3 and V is TRBV19, with D maybe TRBD1 (6 bases). CDR1 and CDR2 (germline): LNHDA, SQIVND (reference sequence). Trimming took 4 bases from V and 0 from J, leaving 10 bases between them. The CDR3 consists of 15 residues.

The genes are TRBV12-3 or TRBV12-4 and TRBJ2-2; a weak D match, TRBD1 (5 bases). V shed 3 bases and J shed 4 bases, with 6 bases lying between them. There are 13 residues in the CDR3. The CDR3, as DNA: TGTGCCAGCAGTTTCAGGGTCACCGGGGAGCTGTTTTTT. Amino acids: CASSFRVTGELFF.

V gene TRBV6-5 combines with J gene TRBJ1-4; D is possibly TRBD1 (5 bases). Trimming shortened V by 4 bases and J by 5 bases, and 14 bases separated the two germline ends. Germline V gene sequence: CDR1 MNHEY, CDR2 SVGAGI. The length of the CDR3 is 15 residues. CDR3 in amino acids: CASSFDSTLNEKLFF. For the CDR3, the DNA is TGTGCCAGCAGTTTCGACAGTACCTTAAATGAAAAACTGTTTTTT.

This rearrangement joins TRBV10-3 to TRBJ2-5, with 8 nucleotides matching TRBD1. Unmatched junction bases numbered 6, after V lost 2 bases and J lost 4 bases. The CDR3 has 15 amino acids. CDR1 and CDR2 from the germline V gene are ENHRY and SYGVKD. The CDR3 loop reads CAISEGTGARETQYF. The CDR3 DNA follows: TGTGCCATCAGTGAGGGGACAGGAGCCAGAGAGACCCAGTACTTC.

The chain couples TRBV4-2 to TRBJ1-1, with D possibly being TRBD1 (6 bases). With 0 bases removed from V and 1 base from J, the gap between germline ends came to 12 bases. CDR1 and CDR2 (germline): LGHNA, YNFKEQ. The CDR3 sequence is 16 residues long. CDR3 loop: CASSQDSAGENTEAFF. The CDR3 DNA is TGTGCCAGCAGCCAAGATTCGGCAGGGGAGAACACTGAAGCTTTCTTT.